The 19 T cell receptor beta chains below come from one sample, sequenced in a study of blood T cell repertoires in COVID-19. Sequenced by immunoSEQ multiplex PCR; TCRdb stores in-frame clones only, minus some. Seen here are roughly 120,000 clones, around 85% observed once, and the top ten hold approximately 3%. The material sequenced was peripheral blood. The receptors were sampled from a woman older than 75 with COVID-19, enrolled during active disease.

The gene calls are TRBV19 and TRBJ1-2; D call uncertain. Germline loops: CDR1 LNHDA, CDR2 SQIVND (reference sequence). The CDR3 is made up of 17 amino acids. The V gene lost 9 bases and the J gene lost 1 base, with 24 bases spanning the gap. The DNA of the CDR3 is TGTGCCAGCTTCCCGACACCGAGAGTCAGCAATAACTATGGCTACACCTTC. Translating it yields CASFPTPRVSNNYGYTF.

The rearrangement links TRBV25-1 to TRBJ2-2; 11 positions match TRBD2. Per germline, CDR1 MGHDK and CDR2 SYGVNS. The CDR3 runs to 17 residues. The junction had 8 bases not matched to a gene; V was cut back by 3 bases and J by 5 bases. DNA for the CDR3: TGTGCCAGCAGTGAGGCTGTCGGGACTAGCGGAACCGGGGAGCTGTTTTTT. Protein: CASSEAVGTSGTGELFF.

The rearrangement joins TRBV28 to TRBJ1-4; D unclear. This CDR3 comprises 15 residues. Trimming took 4 bases from V and 1 from J, leaving 10 bases between them. Germline values: CDR1 MDHEN, CDR2 SYDVKM. CDR3: CASSSSSGTNEKLFF. In nucleotides, the CDR3 is TGTGCCAGCAGTTCTTCTTCCGGAACTAATGAAAAACTGTTTTTT.

The chain combines TRBV9 with TRBJ1-2; 10 nucleotides match TRBD1. This CDR3 has 17 amino acids. V lost 3 bases and J lost 4; bases outside the gene matches: 12. Per germline, CDR1 SGDLS and CDR2 YYNGEE. CDR3 DNA sequence: TGTGCCAGCAGCGAAGGGACAGGGGCCCTCAATCTCTATGGCTACACCTTC. This translates into CASSEGTGALNLYGYTF. Supplemented by reference TRBV9 and TRBJ1-2, the full variable domain reads DSGVTQTPKHLITATGQRVTLRCSPRSGDLSVYWYQQSLDQGLQFLIQYYNGEERAKGNILERFSAQQFPDLHSELNLSSLELGDSALYFCASSEGTGALNLYGYTFGSGTRLTVV.

The gene calls are TRBV11-2 and TRBJ1-1; D not certain. Between the trimmed V and J ends, which lost 5 bases and 1 base, there was a span of 8 bases. The CDR3 is 13 residues long. CDR1 SGHAT and CDR2 FQNNGV come from the germline V gene. The CDR3 sequence is CASSADRNTEAFF. DNA of the CDR3: TGTGCCAGCAGCGCGGATAGGAACACTGAAGCTTTCTTT.

The V and J genes are TRBV20-1 and TRBJ1-5; 12 bases are a match to TRBD1. This CDR3 comprises 15 residues. V shed 3 bases, J shed 7 bases, and the junction held 7 bases outside the gene matches. Germline V gene lookup returns CDR1 DFQATT and CDR2 SNEGSKA (reference sequence). CDR3 nucleotide sequence: TGCAGTGCTAGTCCGGGGACAGGGGGCGGACAGCCCCAGCATTTT. Translating gives CSASPGTGGGQPQHF.

This clone was counted only a few times. The chain carries TRBV10-3 and TRBJ2-1; weak D call: TRBD1 (6 bases). Per germline, CDR1 ENHRY and CDR2 SYGVKD. This CDR3 contains 11 residues. Trimming pared 10 bases from V and 10 bases from J, leaving 14 bases between. In DNA, the CDR3 is TGTGCCACGACACAGGGTAGAGAGCAGTTCTTC. Protein sequence: CATTQGREQFF.

The J gene is TRBJ2-3, the V gene TRBV6-5, with a tentative D call TRBD1 (6 bases). V lost 4 bases and J lost 2, with 13 bases in between. There are 15 residues in the CDR3. Germline CDR1 is MNHEY and CDR2 is SVGAGI. Here the CDR3 reads CASSWQGTTTDTQYF. The CDR3 nucleotides read TGTGCCAGCAGTTGGCAGGGGACCACCACAGATACGCAGTATTTT.

This clone was recorded only once. The chain employs TRBV4-1 and TRBJ2-7; 8 bases map to TRBD1. From germline, CDR1 is MGHRA and CDR2 YSYEKL. After removal of 1 base from V and 4 bases from J, the junction contained 9 bases not matched to a gene. The CDR3 length is 16 residues. The CDR3 sequence is CASSQALGQGRYEQYF. CDR3 coding DNA: TGCGCCAGCAGCCAAGCCCTTGGACAGGGTCGGTACGAGCAGTACTTC.

In this sample, this clone turned up a few times. V usage is TRBV7-2 and J usage is TRBJ2-7; TRBD1 matches 7 bases. Trimming cost V 2 bases and J 6 bases; bases outside gene matches: 10. The CDR3 sequence is 15 residues long. CDR1 SGHTA and CDR2 FQGNSA come from the germline V gene. The CDR3 DNA is TGTGCCAGCAGCTTATTTAGGGGGCCGGGCGGCGAGCAGTACTTC. Translated: CASSLFRGPGGEQYF. Supplemented by reference TRBV7-2 and TRBJ2-7, the full variable domain reads GAGVSQSPSNKVTEKGKDVELRCDPISGHTALYWYRQSLGQGLEFLIYFQGNSAPDKSGLPSDRFSAERTGGSVSTLTIQRTQQEDSAVYLCASSLFRGPGGEQYFGPGTRLTVT.

CDR3 in DNA: TGTGCCAGCAGCTTGGGGCAGGCTCTGCTTGCGCCCGCCTACGAGCAGTACTTC. Protein sequence: CASSLGQALLAPAYEQYF. This chain links TRBV5-6 with TRBJ2-7; D gene ambiguous. The CDR3 is made up of 18 amino acids. V lost 0 bases and J 2 bases, leaving 21 bases between the germline ends. Germline assignment: CDR1 SGHDT and CDR2 YYEEEE.

The V and J genes are TRBV11-2 and TRBJ2-2; D might be TRBD2 (5 bases). This CDR3 has 14 amino acids. Looked up from germline, CDR1 is SGHAT and CDR2 is FQNNGV. Trimming pared 10 bases from V and 4 bases from J, leaving 16 bases between. The CDR3 DNA reads as TGTGCCACTTCGGTCCTAGGGAGCACCGGGGAGCTGTTTTTT. Amino acid sequence: CATSVLGSTGELFF.

The rearrangement uses TRBV11-2 and TRBJ1-1; D gene unclear. Germline-derived CDR1 and CDR2 are SGHAT and FQNNGV. Trimming took 5 bases from V and 7 from J, leaving 14 bases between them. The CDR3 spans 13 residues. CDR3 sequence reads: CASSIRQDLEAFF. The DNA for the CDR3 is TGTGCCAGCAGCATCCGACAAGACCTTGAAGCTTTCTTT.

V is TRBV4-1 and J is TRBJ2-5; the D gene is possibly TRBD1 (6 bases). Trimming left V 1 base short and J 2 bases short, with 11 bases between. The CDR3 loop spans 15 amino acids. Germline-derived CDR1 and CDR2 are MGHRA and YSYEKL. CDR3 residues: CASSQVPGQQETQYF. Written as DNA, the CDR3 is TGCGCCAGCAGCCAAGTACCTGGACAGCAAGAGACCCAGTACTTC.

For this clone: At one end the junction does not follow the germline gene, possibly because of a read error. This chain uses TRBV7-8 with TRBJ2-7; 7 bases are shared with TRBD1. Per the germline V gene, CDR1 is SGHVS and CDR2 is FQNEAQ. The length of the CDR3 is 12 residues. DNA of the CDR3: TGTGCCAGCAGCCTACAGGGGTACGGGCAGTACTTC. Encoded protein: CASSLQGYGQYF.

V is TRBV29-1 and J is TRBJ1-2; TRBD1 might be the D (5 bases). Per germline, CDR1 SQVTM and CDR2 ANQGSEA. With 6 bases removed from V and 4 bases from J, the gap between germline ends came to 12 bases. The CDR3 totals 12 residues. CDR3 nucleotides: TGCAGCGTCGTACAGGTTAGCTATGGCTACACCTTC. Amino acids: CSVVQVSYGYTF.

The chain uses TRBV4-1 and TRBJ1-2; 8 nucleotides agree with TRBD1. Trimming removed 4 bases from V and 5 bases from J; junction bases left unmatched: 15. The CDR3 length is 17 residues. CDR1 and CDR2 (germline): MGHRA, YSYEKL. The CDR3 here is CASSRSGQDFALYGYTF. For the CDR3, the DNA is TGCGCCAGCAGCCGATCGGGACAGGATTTCGCTTTGTATGGCTACACCTTC.

The chain carries TRBV7-8 and TRBJ2-3; 11 bases fit TRBD2. The germline V gene encodes CDR1 SGHVS and CDR2 FQNEAQ. The junction had 2 bases not matched to a gene; V was cut back by 1 base and J by 8 bases. The CDR3 loop spans 14 amino acids. The DNA of the CDR3 is TGTGCCAGCAGCTTAGGAACTAGCGGGAGTACGCAGTATTTT. Translation gives CASSLGTSGSTQYF.

The chain uses TRBV11-2 and TRBJ2-1, with D possibly matching TRBD1 (6 bases). The CDR3 loop spans 14 amino acids. Deletions cut 11 bases from V and 1 base from J, with 15 bases between. The germline V gene encodes CDR1 SGHAT and CDR2 FQNNGV. CDR3 DNA: TGTGCCGCAAAGGACAGCGGTTCCTACAATGAGCAGTTCTTC. Its translation: CAAKDSGSYNEQFF.